This is a list of T cell receptor beta chains from one sample in a study of T-cell reconstitution after alpha-beta-depleted transplantation in children. One entry per CDR3 protein results from TCRdb running MiXCR on the PCR reads. The sample lists around 360,000 distinct CDR3 sequences; about 9.3% were seen once. The material sequenced was PBMCs from the stem cell graft donor, taken from the stem cell graft. The receptors were sampled from a human donor who donated a stem cell graft to a child with acute lymphoblastic leukemia. Both conserved end residues are part of each CDR3. A D gene is named only where the DNA matches it firmly. The size entry is marked missing in some rows and otherwise reads once, few, many or a size class.

j_call d_call cdr3_length v_call clone_size cdr3_nt cdr3_aa
TRBJ2-7 TRBD2 14 TRBV20-1 . TGCAGTGCTGGGAGCGGGAGGAGTAGGAACGAGCAGTACTTC CSAGSGRSRNEQYF
TRBJ2-1 TRBD2 14 TRBV20-1 few TGCAGTGCTGGGGGGACTAGCTATGTCAATGAGCAGTTCTTC CSAGGTSYVNEQFF
TRBJ2-3 TRBD2 18 TRBV6-1 few TGTGCCAGCAGCTCACTAGCGGAGGGGCCCTCTGGCACAGATACGCAGTATTTT CASSSLAEGPSGTDTQYF
TRBJ2-1 . 12 TRBV5-1 many TGCGCCAGCAGCTTTGGGTCCGATGAGCAGTTCTTC CASSFGSDEQFF
TRBJ2-1 TRBD1 15 TRBV28 . TGTGCCAGCAGCCCCCCGAGGACAGGGGGCCATGAGCAGTTCTTC CASSPPRTGGHEQFF
TRBJ2-7 TRBD2 15 TRBV20-1 . TGCAGTGCTAGCCGCCTAGCGGGCAAGCGCTACGAGCAGTACTTC CSASRLAGKRYEQYF
TRBJ2-1 TRBD2 15 TRBV27 . TGTGCCAGCAGTCCCCTAGCGGGACCCTACAATGAGCAGTTCTTC CASSPLAGPYNEQFF
TRBJ1-2 TRBD1 15 TRBV4-1 . TGCGCCAGCAGCCAAGAACAGGGGTTTAACTATGGCTACACCTTC CASSQEQGFNYGYTF
TRBJ2-7 . 14 TRBV10-3 few TGTGCCATCAGTGAGTCTGGGCTGTTCTACGAGCAGTACTTC CAISESGLFYEQYF
TRBJ1-2 . 16 TRBV10-3 many TGTGCCATCAGTGAACCGGACTCCGGAGGGGACTATGGCTACACCTTC CAISEPDSGGDYGYTF
TRBJ2-4 . 16 TRBV6-5 few TGTGCCAGCAGTTACTCCGGGGGCGCGGCCAAAAACATTCAGTACTTC CASSYSGGAAKNIQYF
TRBJ2-1 TRBD2 15 TRBV5-1 few TGCGCCAGCAGCCAGGACCGGGAGGGCTACAATGAGCAGTTCTTC CASSQDREGYNEQFF
TRBJ2-7 TRBD1 16 TRBV4-2 . TGTGCCAGCAGCCTCTTCCTACGGACAGGAGAGTACGAGCAGTACTTC CASSLFLRTGEYEQYF
TRBJ2-7 . 14 TRBV7-9 few TGTGCCAGCAGCTTAGACCAGATATCCTACGAGCAGTACTTC CASSLDQISYEQYF
TRBJ2-1 . 16 TRBV18 few TGTGCCAGCTCACCACCCTCTAGTCTCGCTTACAATGAGCAGTTCTTC CASSPPSSLAYNEQFF
TRBJ2-7 TRBD2 13 TRBV2 few TGTGCCAGCAGGCGGGAGCGGGCCTACGAGCAGTACTTC CASRRERAYEQYF
TRBJ2-7 . 14 TRBV15 few TGTGCCACCAGCAGAGGAGCCGGAACCTACGAGCAGTACTTC CATSRGAGTYEQYF
TRBJ2-6 . 14 TRBV12-3/TRBV12-4 few TGTGCCAGCAGTTTAACCTCTGGGGCCAACGTCCTGACTTTC CASSLTSGANVLTF
TRBJ2-7 . 11 TRBV29-1 . TGCAGCGTGCTGGAGAACGACGAGCAGTACTTC CSVLENDEQYF
TRBJ2-7 TRBD1 15 TRBV4-1 . TGCGCCAGCAGCCCCGACAGGGGGAGCTCCTACGAGCAGTACTTC CASSPDRGSSYEQYF
TRBJ1-1 . 15 TRBV7-2 few TGTGCCAGCAGCTTATCACGGGGCCTGAACACTGAAGCTTTCTTT CASSLSRGLNTEAFF
TRBJ2-3 . 15 TRBV11-3 many TGTGCCAGCAGCTTATCAGGGGCTCCCACAGATACGCAGTATTTT CASSLSGAPTDTQYF
TRBJ1-2 . 18 TRBV27 few TGTGCCAGCAGTTCCTACTCTCCGGGAGTGGGCTTATCCTATGGCTACACCTTC CASSSYSPGVGLSYGYTF
TRBJ2-1 . 15 TRBV5-1 few TGCGCCAGCAGCTTGGGACAGACCGCCTACAATGAGCAGTTCTTC CASSLGQTAYNEQFF
TRBJ2-7 . 15 TRBV27 . TGTGCCAGCAGTTTAAACCCCCTGGGAGTCTACGAGCAGTACTTC CASSLNPLGVYEQYF
TRBJ2-1 . 19 TRBV11-2 few TGTGCCAGCAGTCTTCAGGAACCTTACCTTAGGATCTCGGGCAATGAGCAGTTCTTC CASSLQEPYLRISGNEQFF
TRBJ2-3 . 17 TRBV12-3/TRBV12-4 . TGTGCCACCAGGGGAATTTCTGAGCGGGATGACGCAGATACGCAGTATTTT CATRGISERDDADTQYF
TRBJ2-3 . 12 TRBV5-5 few TGTGCCAGCAGCTTGAGCGGAGCTACGCAGTATTTT CASSLSGATQYF
TRBJ2-3 . 15 TRBV7-2 . TGTGCCAGCAGCTTAGGGGTGGTCTATGCTGATACGCAGTATTTT CASSLGVVYADTQYF
TRBJ1-1 . 15 TRBV7-2 . TGTGCCAGCAGTCGGAGGTTAGGGGAAAACACTGAAGCTTTCTTT CASSRRLGENTEAFF
TRBJ1-6 TRBD1 15 TRBV28 few TGTGCCAGCAGCCCCTCGGGACAGGGAAACTCACCCCTCCACTTT CASSPSGQGNSPLHF
TRBJ1-2 . 12 TRBV29-1 . TGCAGCGTTGGAACCCCTAACTATGGCTACACCTTC CSVGTPNYGYTF
TRBJ2-3 . 12 TRBV29-1 . TGCAGCGTTCGCCAGAACACAGATACGCAGTATTTT CSVRQNTDTQYF
TRBJ2-7 TRBD2 15 TRBV10-3 few TGTGCCATCAGTGAGAAGAGCGGGAGTTCCTACGAGCAGTACTTC CAISEKSGSSYEQYF
TRBJ1-1 . 15 TRBV5-1 . TGCGCCAGCAGCTTGTATGCGGGCCGGGGCACTGAAGCTTTCTTT CASSLYAGRGTEAFF
TRBJ2-1 TRBD2 21 TRBV7-2 few TGTGCCAGCAGCTTAGCCGCAGGGGGTTACGGGACTAGCGGCTACCCCAATGAGCAGTTCTTC CASSLAAGGYGTSGYPNEQFF
TRBJ2-2 TRBD2 12 TRBV20-1 many TGCAGTGCTAGGACTAGCGACGGGGAGCTGTTTTTT CSARTSDGELFF
TRBJ2-2 . 13 TRBV29-1 . TGCAGCGTTGAGGGGGGCAACACCGGGGAGCTGTTTTTT CSVEGGNTGELFF
TRBJ1-5 . 14 TRBV28 few TGTGCCAGTAGTAGGGACGGAATCAATCAGCCCCAGCATTTT CASSRDGINQPQHF
TRBJ2-1 TRBD2 16 TRBV10-2 . TGCGCCAGCAGTTGGATTAGCGGGAGAACGGGAAATGAGCAGTTCTTC CASSWISGRTGNEQFF
TRBJ2-3 TRBD2 16 TRBV7-2 few TGTGCCAGCAGCTTATTTATAGCGGGAGTGCCAGATACGCAGTATTTT CASSLFIAGVPDTQYF
TRBJ1-2 TRBD1 16 TRBV4-3 . TGCGCCAGCAGCCACCCAGGACAGGGTGCGTACTATGTCTACACCTTC CASSHPGQGAYYVYTF
TRBJ1-2 . 15 TRBV7-9 . TGTGCCAGCAGCTTAGGCTTGCCGGGCCTGGGAGGCTACACCTTC CASSLGLPGLGGYTF
TRBJ2-1 TRBD1 15 TRBV12-3/TRBV12-4 many TGTGCCAGCAGTTTTTCGGGGACAGGGAACAATGAGCAGTTCTTC CASSFSGTGNNEQFF
TRBJ2-5 TRBD2 13 TRBV5-1 . TGCGCCAGCACCACTAGCGGGGAAGAGACCCAGTACTTC CASTTSGEETQYF
TRBJ2-7 TRBD1 14 TRBV28 . TGTGCCAGTAAACGGGGACAGGGGACCTACGAGCAGTACTTC CASKRGQGTYEQYF
TRBJ2-1 TRBD2 16 TRBV12-3/TRBV12-4 few TGTGCCAGCAGTCTCCAGACTAGCGGGGGGTACAATGAGCAGTTCTTC CASSLQTSGGYNEQFF
TRBJ2-7 . 14 TRBV7-9 . TGTGCCAGCAGCTCAGCCGTGCGCTCCTACGAGCAGTACTTC CASSSAVRSYEQYF
TRBJ2-1 . 11 TRBV20-1 few TGCAGTGCTAGAGCGGGGAATGAGCAGTTCTTC CSARAGNEQFF
TRBJ2-1 . 13 TRBV10-3 few TGTGCCATCCAGGGGACTGCCCACAATGAGCAGTTCTTC CAIQGTAHNEQFF
TRBJ2-2 TRBD1 12 TRBV29-1 . TGCAGCGGGCCAGGGGGCACCGGGGAGCTGTTTTTC CSGPGGTGELFF
TRBJ2-1 TRBD2 17 TRBV29-1 few TGCAGCGTTGGGCTTACTCCAGGACTAGCGGGAGCGTATGAGCAGTTCTTC CSVGLTPGLAGAYEQFF
TRBJ2-3 . 16 TRBV7-2 . TGTGCCAGCAGCTTAGGAGACGGGTTTTGGCCAGATACGCAGTATTTT CASSLGDGFWPDTQYF
TRBJ2-1 . 15 TRBV12-3/TRBV12-4 few TGTGCCAGCAGTTCCCCGGGGCATGTCTACAATGAGCAGTTCTTC CASSSPGHVYNEQFF
TRBJ2-3 . 14 TRBV6-5 . TGTGCCAGCAGTTACTCGGGGTTTAAAGATACGCAGTATTTT CASSYSGFKDTQYF
TRBJ2-1 . 15 TRBV27 few TGTGCCAGCACCATGAGCACGGGAGTTGTCGGTGAGCAGTTCTTC CASTMSTGVVGEQFF
TRBJ1-4 TRBD1 11 TRBV29-1 many TGCAGCGGCAGGGGGGGTGAAAAACTGTTTTTT CSGRGGEKLFF
TRBJ1-2 TRBD1 16 TRBV12-3/TRBV12-4 few TGTGCCAGCAGTCCTTCCGGGACAGGGGAATTGTATGGCTACACCTTC CASSPSGTGELYGYTF
TRBJ2-7 . 13 TRBV7-2 few TGTGCCAGCAGCTTAGACAGGGTTGACGAGCAGTACTTC CASSLDRVDEQYF
TRBJ2-7 TRBD2 16 TRBV6-2/TRBV6-3 . TGTGCCAGCACTTTACTAGCGGGAGTAGGCTTCTACGAGCAGTACTTC CASTLLAGVGFYEQYF